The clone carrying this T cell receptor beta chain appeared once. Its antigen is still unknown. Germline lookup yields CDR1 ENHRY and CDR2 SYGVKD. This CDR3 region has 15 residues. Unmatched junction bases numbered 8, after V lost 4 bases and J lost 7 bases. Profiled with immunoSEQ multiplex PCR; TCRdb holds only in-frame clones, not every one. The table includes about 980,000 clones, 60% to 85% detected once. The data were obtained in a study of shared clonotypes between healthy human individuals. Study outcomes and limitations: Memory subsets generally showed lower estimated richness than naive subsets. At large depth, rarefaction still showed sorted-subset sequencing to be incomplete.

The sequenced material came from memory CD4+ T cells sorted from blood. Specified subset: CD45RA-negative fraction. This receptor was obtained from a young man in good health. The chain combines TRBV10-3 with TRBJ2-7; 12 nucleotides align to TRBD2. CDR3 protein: CAISAASGGAAEQYF. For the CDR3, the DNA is TGTGCCATCAGTGCAGCTAGCGGGGGGGCCGCGGAGCAGTACTTC.